These 13 T cell receptor beta chains share one sample of origin, sequenced in a study of T cells in narcolepsy. Assay: immunoSEQ multiplex PCR; the TCRdb copy retains only in-frame clones and omits some. The repertoire holds about 36,000 clones, with roughly 80% as singletons. The sample was memory (CD45RA-) CD4+ T cells from blood. The receptors derive from a human donor in good health.

This chain links TRBV5-1 with TRBJ2-1; 7 positions match TRBD1. Germline loops: CDR1 SGHRS, CDR2 YFSETQ. J lost 6 bases, V lost 2 bases, and 2 bases had no gene match. The CDR3 totals 13 residues. CDR3 protein: CASSLDRANEQFF. The DNA of the CDR3 is TGCGCCAGCAGCTTAGACAGGGCCAATGAGCAGTTCTTC.

This chain connects TRBV29-1 to TRBJ1-1, with unresolved D. CDR1 SQVTM and CDR2 ANQGSEA come from the germline V gene. This CDR3 contains 12 residues. The germline V and J ends were trimmed by 5 bases and 1 base, with 8 bases remaining between them. The CDR3 reads CSVCPGNTEAFF. The CDR3 bases are TGCAGCGTTTGCCCAGGGAACACTGAAGCTTTCTTT.

With respect to this clone: One end of the junction fails to match germline, which may point to a read error. In DNA form, the CDR3 reads TGTGCCGGCAGCCCCGGGACAGGGAGAACCTACGAGCAGTACTTC. It codes for CAGSPGTGRTYEQYF. This chain joins TRBV7-2 and TRBJ2-7, with 9 bases that match TRBD1. The CDR3 extends over 15 amino acids. Per the germline V gene, CDR1 is SGHTA and CDR2 is FQGNSA. The variable domain in full, completed from reference TRBV7-2 and TRBJ2-7, reads GAGVSQSPSNKVTEKGKDVELRCDPISGHTALYWYRQSLGQGLEFLIYFQGNSAPDKSGLPSDRFSAERTGGSVSTLTIQRTQQEDSAVYLCAGSPGTGRTYEQYFGPGTRLTVT.

This chain links TRBV10-3 with TRBJ2-2; 9 bases map to TRBD1. CDR3 size: 15 residues. Germline values: CDR1 ENHRY, CDR2 SYGVKD. The V and J ends lost 0 bases and 4 bases, in that order; junction bases with no gene match: 0. CDR3 coding DNA: TGTGCCATCAGTGAGTCGACAGGGGGCACCGGGGAGCTGTTTTTT. Its translation is CAISESTGGTGELFF.

The rearrangement joins TRBV18 to TRBJ1-3; the D gene is possibly TRBD1 (6 bases). The V and J ends lost 0 bases and 4 bases respectively, with 10 bases between them. The germline V gene has CDR1 KGHSH and CDR2 LQKENI. The length of the CDR3 is 15 residues. In DNA, the CDR3 is TGTGCCAGCTCACCACCGGGGGCCCCGGGAAACACCATATATTTT. It specifies CASSPPGAPGNTIYF.

This clone was seen only a few times. This sequence joins TRBV7-2 and TRBJ1-1; 11 bases line up with TRBD1. This CDR3 is 14 amino acids long. With V trimmed by 0 bases and J by 8 bases, 2 bases remained unmatched. Per the germline V gene, CDR1 is SGHTA and CDR2 is FQGNSA. DNA of the CDR3: TGTGCCAGCAGCTTAGCGTGGACAGGGGGCGAAGCTTTCTTT. Translating it yields CASSLAWTGGEAFF.

The chain links TRBV6-1 to TRBJ2-1, with 9 bases that match TRBD2. The CDR3 contains 14 residues. Germline CDR1 and CDR2: MNHNS and SASEGT. V shed 5 bases, J shed 6 bases, and the junction held 5 bases outside the gene matches. The CDR3 DNA follows: TGTGCCAGCAGTCTGCGGGAGGGCCCCAATGAGCAGTTCTTC. Translation gives CASSLREGPNEQFF.

CDR3 bases: TGTGCCATCAGCCGGGGACAGACGGGAGAGACCCAGTACTTC. Its translation is CAISRGQTGETQYF. The J gene is TRBJ2-5, the V gene TRBV10-3; 7 nucleotides match TRBD1. The CDR3 extends over 14 amino acids. Trimming removed 6 bases from V and 4 bases from J; junction bases left unmatched: 8. In germline, CDR1 is ENHRY, CDR2 SYGVKD.

J is TRBJ1-5 and V is TRBV30; maybe TRBD1 (6 bases). V was pared by 0 bases and J by 4 bases, with 13 bases between. The CDR3 length is 15 residues. Germline assignment: CDR1 GTSNPN and CDR2 SVGIG (reference sequence). CDR3 loop: CAWSVLGQSNQPQHF. The CDR3 DNA sequence: TGTGCCTGGAGTGTACTCGGACAGTCGAATCAGCCCCAGCATTTT. Combining the CDR3 with reference TRBV30 and TRBJ1-5 gives the whole variable domain SQTIHQWPATLVQPVGSPLSLECTVEGTSNPNLYWYRQAAGRGLQLLFYSVGIGQISSEVPQNLSASRPQDRQFILSSKKLLLSDSGFYLCAWSVLGQSNQPQHFGDGTRLSIL.

V gene TRBV19 combines with J gene TRBJ2-5, with 7 bases aligning to TRBD1. The length of the CDR3 is 14 residues. CDR1 and CDR2 (germline): LNHDA, SQIVND (reference sequence). V shed 6 bases and J 2 bases; nucleotides not matched to a gene: 6. Here the CDR3 DNA reads TGTGCCAGTAGAAGAACAGGGGCGCAAGAGACCCAGTACTTC. It translates to CASRRTGAQETQYF. Complete variable domain (other parts from reference TRBV19 and TRBJ2-5): DGGITQSPKYLFRKEGQNVTLSCEQNLNHDAMYWYRQDPGQGLRLIYYSQIVNDFQKGDIAEGYSVSREKKESFPLTVTSAQKNPTAFYLCASRRTGAQETQYFGPGTRLLVL.

The J gene is TRBJ1-6, the V gene TRBV6-1; maybe TRBD1 (5 bases). The CDR3 is made up of 15 amino acids. Germline CDR1 reads MNHNS; CDR2 reads SASEGT. The V and J ends lost 2 bases and 7 bases respectively, with 12 bases between them. This chain's CDR3 is CASSEPRGENSPLHF. CDR3 bases: TGTGCCAGCAGTGAACCCCGGGGGGAGAATTCACCCCTCCACTTT.

This clone occurred once. The chain links TRBV7-8 to TRBJ1-4; unclear D gene. The ends were cut back, 4 bases at V and 8 bases at J, with 17 bases in the middle. The CDR3 has 15 residues. The germline CDR1 and CDR2 sequences are SGHVS and FQNEAQ. The CDR3 here is CASSSRRFGNEKLFF. As DNA, the CDR3 is TGTGCCAGCAGCTCACGACGATTCGGTAACGAAAAACTGTTTTTT.

The J gene is TRBJ2-1, the V gene TRBV27; 14 bases line up with TRBD2. The germline V gene has CDR1 MNHEY and CDR2 SMNVEV (reference sequence). J gave up 7 bases and V 5 bases, and 10 bases lay outside the gene matches. The CDR3 contains 17 residues. The CDR3 loop reads CASSHTLTSGRGNEQFF. CDR3 DNA: TGTGCCAGCAGTCATACCCTGACTAGCGGGAGGGGGAATGAGCAGTTCTTC.